One T cell receptor beta chain is described in this entry. Its antigen is unknown. Repertoires were generated with immunoSEQ multiplex PCR, while TCRdb's copy carries only in-frame clones and drops some. This sample has approximately 150,000 clones, with around 90% found just once. V lost 10 bases, J lost 6 bases, and 15 bases lay in between. The germline V gene encodes CDR1 LNHDA and CDR2 SQIVND (reference sequence). The CDR3 is made up of 12 amino acids. The data are from a study of T cell responses to AZD1222 COVID-19 vaccine. The study's findings and limits: Baseline testing showed seropositivity in only a handful of AZD1222 recipients. Reportedly, nearly half the spike-specific TCRs target unmutated variant regions. Spike regions recognized by vaccine-associated CD4 TCRs spanned the protein, led by 160-218 and 743-854. Donor demographics were predominantly white British with a female majority; clonal diversity may be underestimated.

V is TRBV19 and J is TRBJ1-1, with D possibly being TRBD1 (6 bases). The sequence came from an adult who received the AZD1222 COVID-19 vaccine. The sample was peripheral blood, taken 28 days after the second AZD1222 dose. DNA of the CDR3: TGTGCCACCCAAGAGAGGGGGGCTGAAGCTTTCTTT. This gives the protein CATQERGAEAFF. The variable domain in full, completed from reference TRBV19 and TRBJ1-1, reads DGGITQSPKYLFRKEGQNVTLSCEQNLNHDAMYWYRQDPGQGLRLIYYSQIVNDFQKGDIAEGYSVSREKKESFPLTVTSAQKNPTAFYLCATQERGAEAFFGQGTRLTVV.